These 18 T cell receptor beta chains originate from one sample sequenced in a study of PD-1 blockade in classical Hodgkin lymphoma. Sequencing used immunoSEQ multiplex PCR; TCRdb keeps in-frame clones, though not all of them. The data hold fewer than 95,000 clones, with 65% to 85% observed a single time. Time point of the sample: cycle 4 day 1 (C4D1), after 6 weeks of nivolumab. Each of the patients experienced relapse following autologous stem cell transplantation, and their brentuximab vedotin exposure differed. Sequenced material: peripheral blood mononuclear cells (PBMCs), taken before the fourth cycle of nivolumab. These receptors were obtained from a human donor with classical Hodgkin lymphoma.

As DNA, the CDR3 is TGTGCCTGGAGTGTTGGAGCGGGAGGCACAGATACGCAGTATTTT. It encodes CAWSVGAGGTDTQYF. This chain uses TRBV30 with TRBJ2-3, with 8 nucleotides matching TRBD2. The CDR3 length is 15 residues. V trimming: 0 bases; J trimming: 1 base; junction bases outside the gene matches: 3. Per the germline V gene, CDR1 is GTSNPN and CDR2 is SVGIG (reference sequence).

V and J are TRBV29-1 and TRBJ2-3; no firm D call. This CDR3 is built from 17 residues. Germline CDR1 SQVTM, CDR2 ANQGSEA. Trimming left V 7 bases short and J 2 bases short, with 25 bases between. The DNA of the CDR3 is TGCAGCGGCGAAAGAGTCGGACCTGGGCGGACCACAGATACGCAGTATTTT. Amino acids: CSGERVGPGRTTDTQYF.

The chain joins TRBV19 to TRBJ2-7; maybe TRBD1 (5 bases). CDR1 is LNHDA, CDR2 SQIVND, per germline (reference sequence). CDR3 length: 13 residues. Trimming stripped 4 bases from V and 4 bases from J, with 11 bases between. The CDR3 nucleotides are TGTGCCAGTAGTAGGGCAGGGCGGTACGAGCAGTACTTC. As protein: CASSRAGRYEQYF.

The rearrangement links TRBV19 to TRBJ1-5; D gene ambiguous. Trimming cost V 2 bases and J 1 base, with 9 bases left between them. Germline loops: CDR1 LNHDA, CDR2 SQIVND (reference sequence). This CDR3 spans 15 amino acids. CDR3 in amino acids: CASSIKGGSNQPQHF. The CDR3 DNA reads TGTGCCAGTAGTATAAAGGGTGGGAGCAATCAGCCCCAGCATTTT.

The table lists this clone with a few counts. The V gene is TRBV7-9, the J gene TRBJ1-2; possibly TRBD1 for D (6 bases). The germline V gene has CDR1 SEHNR and CDR2 FQNEAQ (reference sequence). The CDR3 spans 16 residues. V lost 0 bases and J 4 bases, leaving 15 bases between the germline ends. CDR3 sequence (DNA): TGTGCCAGCAGCTTAGCCCCACAGGGATTGGCCTATGGCTACACCTTC. Its translation: CASSLAPQGLAYGYTF. Filled out from reference TRBV7-9 and TRBJ1-2, the complete variable domain reads DTGVSQNPRHKITKRGQNVTFRCDPISEHNRLYWYRQTLGQGPEFLTYFQNEAQLEKSRLLSDRFSAERPKGSFSTLEIQRTEQGDSAMYLCASSLAPQGLAYGYTFGSGTRLTVV.

This clone was seen a few times. CDR3 in amino acids: CASSVGDGNTIYF. CDR3 sequence (DNA): TGTGCCAGCAGCGTAGGAGACGGAAACACCATATATTTT. The chain combines TRBV9 with TRBJ1-3; no definite D call. CDR1 is SGDLS and CDR2 is YYNGEE in the germline V gene. V shed 0 bases and J shed 4 bases, with 5 bases lying between them. This CDR3 contains 13 residues.

This clone was seen once. The chain's CDR3 is CALARGSGTEAFF. CDR3 DNA: TGTGCCTTAGCCAGGGGTTCGGGCACTGAAGCTTTCTTT. This chain uses TRBV10-3 with TRBJ1-1, with D possibly TRBD1 on 6 matching bases. Germline-derived CDR1 and CDR2 are ENHRY and SYGVKD. The CDR3 is 13 residues long. The V gene lost 11 bases and the J gene lost 4 bases, with 17 bases spanning the gap.

The V gene is TRBV7-2, the J gene TRBJ2-7, with D tentatively TRBD2 (6 bases). The CDR3 has 14 residues. V was clipped by 3 bases and J by 2 bases, with 11 bases between them. CDR1 and CDR2 from the germline V gene are SGHTA and FQGNSA. The CDR3 sequence is CASSFGGSAYEQYF. The CDR3 region has the DNA TGTGCCAGCAGCTTCGGGGGTTCAGCCTACGAGCAGTACTTC.

The chain joins TRBV19 to TRBJ1-1; 7 bases fit TRBD1. V lost 6 bases to trimming and J lost 8 bases; unmatched junction nucleotides: 12. This CDR3 spans 14 amino acids. Germline V gene lookup returns CDR1 LNHDA and CDR2 SQIVND (reference sequence). The CDR3 region has the DNA TGTGCCAGTAGCCTACAGGGGTCGCGAACCGAAGCTTTCTTT. Amino acid sequence: CASSLQGSRTEAFF.

The genes are TRBV6-1 and TRBJ1-1, with unresolved D. There are 14 residues in the CDR3. Germline lookup yields CDR1 MNHNS and CDR2 SASEGT. V dropped 3 bases and J dropped 4 bases, with 12 bases sitting between them. The CDR3 loop is CASSERPGGTEAFF. CDR3 coding DNA: TGTGCCAGCAGTGAGAGACCGGGAGGCACTGAAGCTTTCTTT.

The J gene is TRBJ2-1, the V gene TRBV6-1; D possibly matches TRBD1 or TRBD2 (5 bases each). This CDR3 is 14 amino acids long. Trimming took off 6 bases at V and 6 bases at J, with 15 bases between the two ends. The germline V gene has CDR1 MNHNS and CDR2 SASEGT. DNA of the CDR3: TGTGCCAGCAGACCCCCGGGGACCCTCAATGAGCAGTTCTTC. Amino acid sequence: CASRPPGTLNEQFF.

The gene calls are TRBV6-1 and TRBJ1-6; the D gene is possibly TRBD1 (6 bases). Germline CDR1 is MNHNS and CDR2 is SASEGT. The CDR3 is made up of 13 amino acids. Trimming shortened V by 3 bases and J by 10 bases, and 10 bases separated the two germline ends. Here the CDR3 reads CASSDYRDSPLHF. DNA of the CDR3: TGTGCCAGCAGTGACTACAGGGACTCACCCCTCCACTTT.

The chain uses TRBV9 and TRBJ2-7; unclear D gene. Trimming removed 0 bases from V and 4 bases from J, with 2 bases in between. Germline V gene sequence: CDR1 SGDLS, CDR2 YYNGEE. The CDR3 extends over 11 amino acids. The CDR3 DNA follows: TGTGCCAGCAGCGTAGGTTACGAGCAGTACTTC. Translating it yields CASSVGYEQYF.

This clone was counted a single time. The J gene is TRBJ2-3, the V gene TRBV10-3; D unclear. The CDR3 spans 14 residues. V dropped 4 bases and J dropped 0 bases, with 8 bases sitting between them. The V gene's germline CDR1 is ENHRY and CDR2 SYGVKD. This chain's CDR3 is CAISGVWSTDTQYF. DNA of the CDR3: TGTGCCATCAGTGGGGTCTGGAGCACAGATACGCAGTATTTT.

This chain joins TRBV11-2 and TRBJ2-2; D unresolved. The length of the CDR3 is 13 residues. CDR1 is SGHAT and CDR2 is FQNNGV in the germline V gene. Between the trimmed V and J ends, which lost 2 bases and 7 bases, there was a span of 8 bases. CDR3 sequence reads: CASSLQVYGELFF. The CDR3 region has the DNA TGTGCCAGCAGCTTACAGGTCTACGGGGAGCTGTTTTTT. The complete variable domain, with remaining parts taken from reference TRBV11-2 and TRBJ2-2, reads EAGVAQSPRYKIIEKRQSVAFWCNPISGHATLYWYQQILGQGPKLLIQFQNNGVVDDSQLPKDRFSAERLKGVDSTLKIQPAKLEDSAVYLCASSLQVYGELFFGEGSRLTVL.

For the CDR3, the DNA is TGTGCCATCAGTGACGAGGGGGCGAAGTGGGATACGCAGTATTTT. This translates into CAISDEGAKWDTQYF. The chain recombines TRBV10-3 with TRBJ2-3; TRBD1 matches at 7 bases. The CDR3 covers 15 residues. Germline loops: CDR1 ENHRY, CDR2 SYGVKD. With 3 bases clipped from V and 6 bases from J, the junction kept 9 bases outside the gene matches.

CDR3 residues: CASSQALAVMNTEAFF. Written as DNA, the CDR3 is TGTGCCAGCAGCCAAGCGTTGGCGGTCATGAACACTGAAGCTTTCTTT. V usage is TRBV4-2 and J usage is TRBJ1-1; unclear D gene. The germline V gene encodes CDR1 LGHNA and CDR2 YNFKEQ. The CDR3 contains 16 residues. V was trimmed by 1 base and J by 0 bases, leaving 12 bases between them.

The chain uses TRBV19 and TRBJ1-2, with 7 positions matching TRBD1. V trimming: 8 bases; J trimming: 2 bases; junction bases outside the gene matches: 2. This CDR3 comprises 12 residues. Germline-derived CDR1 and CDR2 are LNHDA and SQIVND (reference sequence). CDR3 sequence: CASQTGNYGYTF. The CDR3 DNA follows: TGTGCCAGTCAGACAGGGAACTATGGCTACACCTTC.